The rows below give T cell receptor beta chains drawn from one sample of a study of cytomegalovirus exposure and HLA in healthy donors. Profiled with immunoSEQ multiplex PCR; TCRdb holds only in-frame clones, not every one. This sample yields more than 100,000 clones, of which around 77% are seen a single time; over 4% belongs to the top ten. Sequenced sample: PBMCs. The receptors shown here come from a man aged 50 to 60 in good health and CMV-seropositive. CDR3s leave out the opening cysteine and the closing phenylalanine or tryptophan. The order of the fields is J gene, V gene, CDR3 protein.

J: .
V: TRBV6-5
CDR3: ASSPGTGSYEQY

J: TRBJ1-5
V: TRBV29-1
CDR3: SVQKGSNQPQH

J: TRBJ2-5
V: TRBV11-1
CDR3: ASKLSQGAGETQY

J: TRBJ2-5
V: TRBV2
CDR3: ASSVTSGALGAQY

J: TRBJ2-1
V: TRBV7-3
CDR3: ASSSGAGRTLEQF

J: TRBJ2-5
V: TRBV5-1
CDR3: ASSLDRVGETQY

J: TRBJ2-1
V: TRBV25-1
CDR3: ASSETGGSGRARF

J: TRBJ2-1
V: TRBV4-3
CDR3: ASSQGLSGSLGEQF

J: TRBJ2-5
V: TRBV18
CDR3: ASSRGAGRQETQY

J: TRBJ1-1
V: TRBV11-2
CDR3: ASSRENTGVGTEAF

J: TRBJ2-3
V: TRBV5-5
CDR3: ASSLTSGDTDTQY

J: TRBJ2-7
V: TRBV28
CDR3: ASSLPTLAGGPGYEQY

J: TRBJ2-7
V: TRBV28
CDR3: ASSAPGRSLREQY

J: TRBJ1-2
V: TRBV4-3
CDR3: ASSLQTGNYGYT

J: TRBJ2-2
V: TRBV7-3
CDR3: ASSPSGSDPGELF

J: TRBJ2-7
V: TRBV2
CDR3: ASSESPVYEQY

J: TRBJ2-3
V: TRBV7-3
CDR3: ASSSTGTSTDTQY

J: TRBJ2-3
V: TRBV7-3
CDR3: ASSLVSSRRTDTQY

J: TRBJ2-1
V: TRBV7-9
CDR3: ASSLMGVSNEQF

J: TRBJ2-7
V: TRBV19
CDR3: ASSDRGYDEQY